The entry below gives a single T cell receptor beta chain sequence along with its context. A junction end diverges from the germline sequence, so it may reflect a read error. The CDR3 totals 12 residues. Germline V lookup: CDR1 MDHEN, CDR2 SYDVKM. The data belong to a study of immune characterization of retroperitoneal liposarcoma. MiXCR, run by TCRdb on the PCR reads, gives a single entry per CDR3 protein. In the table there are over 10,000 distinct CDR3 sequences, approximately 50% of which are singletons. Material: tumor tissue. The origin of this receptor is a female donor with retroperitoneal liposarcoma. This rearrangement joins TRBV28 to TRBJ2-1; 7 nucleotides align to TRBD2. The CDR3 protein is CASSSSPGREYF. The CDR3 DNA reads as TGTGCCAGCAGTTCAAGTCCAGGGAGGGAGTACTTC.